Given below is one T cell receptor beta chain in context. The antigen remains unidentified. This CDR3 is 14 amino acids long. Germline loops: CDR1 MDHEN, CDR2 SYDVKM. Trimming took 8 bases from V and 4 from J, leaving 17 bases between them. This sample was taken from a study of blood T cells in healthy people across ages. Study-level information: When template switching was applied, about one barcoded beta molecule was captured per two T cells.

Alongside a J-beta primer mix, a sample-barcoded 5' primer served in a second PCR lasting about 6 to 11 cycles. Using its own MiXCR run on the 5' RACE reads, TCRdb lists one record per CDR3 protein. The table shows 1.5 million to 2 million distinct CDR3 sequences, with 30% to 40% occurring only once. Whole-study results and caveats: Estimates of diversity drawn from one million T cells were considered underestimates. Long-lived donors exceeded aged donors in naive CD4+ cells and diversity. Higher naive T cell percentage went strongly together with higher TCR beta diversity.

The V and J genes are TRBV28 and TRBJ1-2; a possible D gene is TRBD1 (5 bases). The source of this sequence is a human donor in good health. Sequenced sample: blood. The DNA of the CDR3 is TGTGCCAGCCACAGTGGGGGGAACGCCTATGGCTACACCTTC. Amino acid sequence: CASHSGGNAYGYTF.